A single sample is the source of the 7 T cell receptor beta chains below, sequenced in a study of blood T cell repertoires in COVID-19. Clones were sequenced by immunoSEQ multiplex PCR, and TCRdb holds only the in-frame ones, with some missing. The sample records under 100,000 clones, 70% to 90% being singletons. Sample: peripheral blood. Receptor source: a human donor in a cohort sampled during active COVID-19.

The chain uses TRBV9 and TRBJ1-6; possible D gene TRBD1, 6 bases. This CDR3 spans 15 amino acids. V was cut by 0 bases and J by 7 bases, with 11 bases left in between. Germline values: CDR1 SGDLS, CDR2 YYNGEE. The CDR3 here is CASSVEWTENSPLHF. CDR3 nucleotide sequence: TGTGCCAGCAGCGTAGAGTGGACAGAAAATTCACCCCTCCACTTT.

The CDR3 DNA is TGTGCCAGCAGCCCCGGGACAGGATCCTACGAGCAGTACTTC. This sequence encodes CASSPGTGSYEQYF. This chain links TRBV7-9 with TRBJ2-7; TRBD1 matches 8 bases. Germline CDR1 is SEHNR and CDR2 is FQNEAQ (reference sequence). The CDR3 contains 14 residues. V was pared by 5 bases and J by 1 base, with 4 bases of the junction left unmatched.

The chain employs TRBV7-2 and TRBJ2-7; 8 bases match TRBD2. This CDR3 contains 15 residues. CDR1 and CDR2 from the germline V gene are SGHTA and FQGNSA. The V gene end was trimmed by 5 bases and the J gene end by 6 bases; junction bases not matched to a gene: 12. CDR3 region: CASSQWTAGVGEQYF. The CDR3 DNA is TGTGCCAGCAGCCAATGGACAGCGGGAGTAGGCGAGCAGTACTTC.

The chain carries TRBV15 and TRBJ1-1, with a tentative D call TRBD1 (6 bases). The V gene lost 8 bases and the J gene lost 3 bases, with 13 bases spanning the gap. This CDR3 region has 13 residues. Germline V CDR1 and CDR2: LNHNV, YYDKDF (reference sequence). CDR3 in amino acids: CATGTRGHTEAFF. The DNA for the CDR3 is TGTGCCACCGGGACAAGGGGCCACACTGAAGCTTTCTTT. Drawing the rest from reference TRBV15 and TRBJ1-1, the complete variable domain is DAMVIQNPRYQVTQFGKPVTLSCSQTLNHNVMYWYQQKSSQAPKLLFHYYDKDFNNEADTPDNFQSRRPNTSFCFLDIRSPGLGDTAMYLCATGTRGHTEAFFGQGTRLTVV.

The chain carries TRBV4-1 and TRBJ1-1; tentative D call: TRBD1 (5 bases). V lost 4 bases and J lost 1, with 10 bases in between. CDR1 is MGHRA and CDR2 is YSYEKL in the germline V gene. The length of the CDR3 is 14 residues. CDR3: CASSRSTGNTEAFF. The CDR3 nucleotides are TGCGCCAGCAGCCGGTCAACAGGGAACACTGAAGCTTTCTTT.

The CDR3 is CASSFQQGTRGYTF. The CDR3 DNA reads TGTGCCAGCAGCTTTCAGCAGGGAACGCGAGGCTACACCTTC. The V and J genes are TRBV5-5 and TRBJ1-2; D might be TRBD1 (5 bases). The CDR3 covers 14 residues. V was pared by 2 bases and J by 8 bases, with 16 bases between. Germline assignment: CDR1 SGHKS and CDR2 YYEKEE (reference sequence). Filled out from reference TRBV5-5 and TRBJ1-2, the complete variable domain reads DAGVTQSPTHLIKTRGQQVTLRCSPISGHKSVSWYQQVLGQGPQFIFQYYEKEERGRGNFPDRFSARQFPNYSSELNVNALLLGDSALYLCASSFQQGTRGYTFGSGTRLTVV.

This chain links TRBV6-5 with TRBJ2-2; D is perhaps TRBD1 (5 bases). The CDR3 totals 15 residues. Looked up from germline, CDR1 is MNHEY and CDR2 is SVGAGI. Between the trimmed V and J ends, which lost 4 bases and 1 base, there was a span of 10 bases. This chain's CDR3 is CASSLSGLNTGELFF. The CDR3 DNA follows: TGTGCCAGCAGTTTATCAGGGTTGAACACCGGGGAGCTGTTTTTT.